Following are 4 T cell receptor beta chains from one sample sequenced in a study of cytomegalovirus exposure and HLA in healthy donors. The PCR used 60 Vbeta and 13 Jbeta primers. Data came from immunoSEQ multiplex PCR; TCRdb stores just in-frame clones and leaves some out. The top ten hold 6% to 7.5% of the sample, which has about 180,000 clones, 80% seen once. The sequencing sample was made of PBMCs. The receptors here all came from a man aged 25 to 40 in good health and CMV-seropositive.

The chain recombines TRBV10-2 with TRBJ2-2, with TRBD2 identical over 12 bases. CDR1 is WSHSY and CDR2 is SAAADI in the germline V gene. V shed 6 bases, J shed 6 bases, and the junction held 5 bases outside the gene matches. There are 15 residues in the CDR3. CDR3 in amino acids: CASRLAGGGAGELFF. For the CDR3, the DNA is TGCGCCAGCAGACTAGCGGGAGGCGGGGCCGGGGAGCTGTTTTTT.

This chain uses TRBV9 with TRBJ2-1; 8 nucleotides match TRBD1. This CDR3 comprises 15 residues. V was clipped by 3 bases and J by 6 bases; unmatched bases: 8. Germline CDR1 reads SGDLS; CDR2 reads YYNGEE. The CDR3 nucleotides are TGTGCCAGCAGCGGGGGGACAGGCGGAGTCAATGAGCAGTTCTTC. Protein: CASSGGTGGVNEQFF.

V and J are TRBV28 and TRBJ1-3; D ambiguous. The CDR3 contains 14 residues. CDR1 is MDHEN and CDR2 is SYDVKM in the germline V gene. V lost 3 bases, J lost 0 bases, and 6 bases lay in between. The CDR3 sequence: CASSLSNSGNTIYF. CDR3 coding DNA: TGTGCCAGCAGTTTGAGCAACTCTGGAAACACCATATATTTT.

The chain employs TRBV6-1 and TRBJ2-5; TRBD2 agrees at 12 bases. Per germline, CDR1 MNHNS and CDR2 SASEGT. This CDR3 region has 14 residues. Trimming took 2 bases from V and 5 from J; bases not matched to a gene: 0. The CDR3 region is CASSELAGGETQYF. Written as DNA, the CDR3 is TGTGCCAGCAGTGAACTAGCGGGGGGGGAGACCCAGTACTTC.